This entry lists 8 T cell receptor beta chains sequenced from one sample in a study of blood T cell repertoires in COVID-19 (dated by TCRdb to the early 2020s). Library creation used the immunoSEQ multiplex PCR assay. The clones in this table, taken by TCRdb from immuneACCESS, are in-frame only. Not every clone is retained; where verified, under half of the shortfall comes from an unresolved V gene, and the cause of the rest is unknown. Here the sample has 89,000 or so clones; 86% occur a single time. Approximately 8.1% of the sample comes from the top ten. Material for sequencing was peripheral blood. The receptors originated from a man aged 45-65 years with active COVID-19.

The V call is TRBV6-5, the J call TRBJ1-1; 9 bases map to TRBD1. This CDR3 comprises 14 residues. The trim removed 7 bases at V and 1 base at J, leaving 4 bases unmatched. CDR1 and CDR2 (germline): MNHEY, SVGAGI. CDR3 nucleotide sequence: TGTGCCAGCAAAGGACAGGGGTCGAACACTGAAGCTTTCTTT. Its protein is CASKGQGSNTEAFF.

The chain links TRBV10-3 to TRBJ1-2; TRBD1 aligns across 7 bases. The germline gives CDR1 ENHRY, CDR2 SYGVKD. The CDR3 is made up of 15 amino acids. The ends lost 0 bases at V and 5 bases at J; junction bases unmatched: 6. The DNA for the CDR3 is TGTGCCATCAGTGAGTCAGGGGGCGGTCGTTATGGCTACACCTTC. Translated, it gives CAISESGGGRYGYTF.

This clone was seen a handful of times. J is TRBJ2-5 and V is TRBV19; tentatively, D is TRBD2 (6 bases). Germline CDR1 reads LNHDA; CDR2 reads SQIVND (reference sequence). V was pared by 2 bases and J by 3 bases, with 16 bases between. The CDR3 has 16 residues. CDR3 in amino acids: CASSISPGLLKETQYF. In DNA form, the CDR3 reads TGTGCCAGTAGTATATCACCGGGACTCCTAAAAGAGACCCAGTACTTC. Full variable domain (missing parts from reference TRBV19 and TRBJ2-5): DGGITQSPKYLFRKEGQNVTLSCEQNLNHDAMYWYRQDPGQGLRLIYYSQIVNDFQKGDIAEGYSVSREKKESFPLTVTSAQKNPTAFYLCASSISPGLLKETQYFGPGTRLLVL.

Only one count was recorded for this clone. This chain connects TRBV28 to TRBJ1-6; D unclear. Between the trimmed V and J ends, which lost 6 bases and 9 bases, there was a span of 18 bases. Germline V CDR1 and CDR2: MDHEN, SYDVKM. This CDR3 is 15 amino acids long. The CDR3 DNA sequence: TGTGCCAGCAGCCTTATAGCCCGTGATGGTTCACCCCTCCACTTT. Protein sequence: CASSLIARDGSPLHF.

The CDR3: CASSLAQTSGGNEQFF. DNA for the CDR3: TGTGCCAGCAGCTTAGCCCAGACTAGCGGGGGCAATGAGCAGTTCTTC. The chain is built from TRBV7-8 and TRBJ2-1, with 12 bases identical to TRBD2. Germline CDR1 is SGHVS and CDR2 is FQNEAQ. The ends lost 0 bases at V and 6 bases at J; junction bases unmatched: 3. This CDR3 region has 16 residues.

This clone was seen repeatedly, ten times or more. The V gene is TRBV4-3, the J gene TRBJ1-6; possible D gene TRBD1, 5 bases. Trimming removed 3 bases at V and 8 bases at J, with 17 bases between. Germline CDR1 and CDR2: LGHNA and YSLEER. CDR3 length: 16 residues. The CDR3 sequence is CASSHITGGGHSPLHF. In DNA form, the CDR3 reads TGCGCCAGCAGCCACATTACGGGGGGAGGGCATTCACCCCTCCACTTT.

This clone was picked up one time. CDR3 nucleotide sequence: TGTGCCAGCAGTTTCGGGGGGGGCTATGGCTACACCTTC. Amino acids: CASSFGGGYGYTF. V and J are TRBV28 and TRBJ1-2; a possible D gene is TRBD1 (5 bases). The V end was cut by 3 bases, the J end by 4 bases, with 9 bases between. The germline CDR1 and CDR2 sequences are MDHEN and SYDVKM. The CDR3 contains 13 residues.

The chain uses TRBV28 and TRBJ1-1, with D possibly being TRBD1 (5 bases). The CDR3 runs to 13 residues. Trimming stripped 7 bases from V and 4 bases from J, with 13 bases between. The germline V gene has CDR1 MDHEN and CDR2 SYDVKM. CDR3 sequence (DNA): TGTGCCAGCATTTCCCCGGGGGGCACTGAAGCTTTCTTT. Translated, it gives CASISPGGTEAFF.